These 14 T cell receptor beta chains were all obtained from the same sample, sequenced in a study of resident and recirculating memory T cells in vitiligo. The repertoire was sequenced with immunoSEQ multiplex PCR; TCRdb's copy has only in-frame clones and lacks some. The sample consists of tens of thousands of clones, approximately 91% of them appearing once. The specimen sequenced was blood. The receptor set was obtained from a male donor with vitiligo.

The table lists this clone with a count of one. CDR3 sequence: CASSFSAGGEQYF. CDR3 bases: TGTGCCAGCAGTTTTTCAGCGGGGGGCGAGCAGTACTTC. The chain links TRBV28 to TRBJ2-7; TRBD2 matches at 9 bases. Germline V gene data show CDR1 as MDHEN and CDR2 as SYDVKM. V was clipped by 3 bases and J by 6 bases; unmatched bases: 3. This CDR3 contains 13 residues. Complete variable domain (other parts from reference TRBV28 and TRBJ2-7): DVKVTQSSRYLVKRTGEKVFLECVQDMDHENMFWYRQDPGLGLRLIYFSYDVKMKEKGDIPEGYSVSREKKERFSLILESASTNQTSMYLCASSFSAGGEQYFGPGTRLTVT.

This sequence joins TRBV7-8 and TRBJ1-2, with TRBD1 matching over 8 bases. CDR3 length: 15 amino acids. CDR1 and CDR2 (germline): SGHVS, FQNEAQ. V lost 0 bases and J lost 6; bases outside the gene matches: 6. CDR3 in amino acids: CASSLAGQGFDGYTF. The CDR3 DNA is TGTGCCAGCAGCTTAGCAGGACAGGGATTTGATGGCTACACCTTC.

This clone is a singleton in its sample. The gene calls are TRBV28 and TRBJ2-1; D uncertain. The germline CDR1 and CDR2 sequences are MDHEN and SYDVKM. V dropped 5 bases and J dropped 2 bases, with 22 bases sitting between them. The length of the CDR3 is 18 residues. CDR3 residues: CASSDTPHFGGAYNEQFF. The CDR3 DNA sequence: TGTGCCAGCAGTGACACCCCGCATTTCGGTGGCGCCTACAATGAGCAGTTCTTC.

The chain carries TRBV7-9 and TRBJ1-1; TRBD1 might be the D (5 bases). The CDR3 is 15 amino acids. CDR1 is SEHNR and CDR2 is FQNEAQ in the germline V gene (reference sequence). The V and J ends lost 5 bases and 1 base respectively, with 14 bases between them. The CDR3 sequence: CASSVQGRPNTEAFF. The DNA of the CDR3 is TGTGCCAGCAGCGTTCAGGGTCGTCCGAACACTGAAGCTTTCTTT.

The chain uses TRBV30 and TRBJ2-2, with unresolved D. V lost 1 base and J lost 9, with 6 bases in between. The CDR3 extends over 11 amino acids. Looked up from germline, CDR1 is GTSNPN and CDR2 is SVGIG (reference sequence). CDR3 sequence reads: CAWSALRELFF. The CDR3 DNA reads TGTGCCTGGAGTGCCCTCCGGGAGCTGTTTTTT.

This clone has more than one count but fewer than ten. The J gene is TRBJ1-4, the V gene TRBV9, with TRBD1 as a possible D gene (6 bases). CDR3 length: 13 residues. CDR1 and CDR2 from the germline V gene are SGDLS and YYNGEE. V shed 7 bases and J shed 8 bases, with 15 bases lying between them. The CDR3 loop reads CASGDPGVEKLFF. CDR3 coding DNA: TGTGCCAGCGGAGATCCAGGGGTCGAAAAACTGTTTTTT.

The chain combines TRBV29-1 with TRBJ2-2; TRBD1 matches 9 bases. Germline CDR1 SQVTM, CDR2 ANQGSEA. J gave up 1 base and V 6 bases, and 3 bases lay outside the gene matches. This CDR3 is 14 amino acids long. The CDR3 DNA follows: TGCAGCGTCACAGGGGGCATGAACACCGGGGAGCTGTTTTTT. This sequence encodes CSVTGGMNTGELFF.

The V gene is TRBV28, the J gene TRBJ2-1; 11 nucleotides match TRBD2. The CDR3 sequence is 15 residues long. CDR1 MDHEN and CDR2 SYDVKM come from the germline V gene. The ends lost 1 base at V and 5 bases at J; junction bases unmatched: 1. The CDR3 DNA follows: TGTGCCAGCAGTTTATCTAGCGGGGGGCACAATGAGCAGTTCTTC. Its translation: CASSLSSGGHNEQFF.

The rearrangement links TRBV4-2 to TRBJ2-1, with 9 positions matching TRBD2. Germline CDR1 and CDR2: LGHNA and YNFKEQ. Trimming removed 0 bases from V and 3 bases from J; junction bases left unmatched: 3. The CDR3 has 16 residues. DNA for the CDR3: TGTGCCAGCAGCCAAGACTCGACTAGCGGCTACAATGAGCAGTTCTTC. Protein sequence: CASSQDSTSGYNEQFF.

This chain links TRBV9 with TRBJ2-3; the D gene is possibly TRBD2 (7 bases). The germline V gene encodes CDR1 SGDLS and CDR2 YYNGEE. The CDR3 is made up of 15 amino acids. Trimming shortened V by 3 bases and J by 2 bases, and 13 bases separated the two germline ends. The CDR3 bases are TGTGCCAGCAGCGCGTCGGGGGGCAACACAGATACGCAGTATTTT. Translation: CASSASGGNTDTQYF.

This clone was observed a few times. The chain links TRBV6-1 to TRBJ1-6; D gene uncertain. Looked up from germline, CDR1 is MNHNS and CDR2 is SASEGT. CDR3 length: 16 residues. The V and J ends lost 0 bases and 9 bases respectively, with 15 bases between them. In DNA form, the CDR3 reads TGTGCCAGCAGTGAAGCCTTGCCTGCGGTAACTTCACCCCTCCACTTT. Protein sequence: CASSEALPAVTSPLHF.

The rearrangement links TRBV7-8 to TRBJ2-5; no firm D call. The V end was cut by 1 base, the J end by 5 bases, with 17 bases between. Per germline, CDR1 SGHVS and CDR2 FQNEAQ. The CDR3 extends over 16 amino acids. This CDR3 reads CASSLDPPGTEETQYF. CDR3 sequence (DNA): TGTGCCAGCAGCTTAGATCCCCCCGGCACGGAGGAGACCCAGTACTTC.

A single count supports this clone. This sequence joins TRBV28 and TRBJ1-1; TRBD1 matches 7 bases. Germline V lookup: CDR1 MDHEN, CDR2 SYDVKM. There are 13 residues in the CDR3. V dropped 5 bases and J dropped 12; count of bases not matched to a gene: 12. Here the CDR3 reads CASSPNPGGAPFF. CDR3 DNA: TGTGCCAGCAGTCCCAACCCAGGGGGTGCACCTTTCTTT.

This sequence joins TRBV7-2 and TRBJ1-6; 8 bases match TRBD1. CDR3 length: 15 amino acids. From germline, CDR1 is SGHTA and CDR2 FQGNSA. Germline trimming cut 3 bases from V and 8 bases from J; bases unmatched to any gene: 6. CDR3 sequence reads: CASSFMDRDHSPLHF. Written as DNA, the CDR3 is TGTGCCAGCAGCTTTATGGACAGGGACCATTCACCCCTCCACTTT.